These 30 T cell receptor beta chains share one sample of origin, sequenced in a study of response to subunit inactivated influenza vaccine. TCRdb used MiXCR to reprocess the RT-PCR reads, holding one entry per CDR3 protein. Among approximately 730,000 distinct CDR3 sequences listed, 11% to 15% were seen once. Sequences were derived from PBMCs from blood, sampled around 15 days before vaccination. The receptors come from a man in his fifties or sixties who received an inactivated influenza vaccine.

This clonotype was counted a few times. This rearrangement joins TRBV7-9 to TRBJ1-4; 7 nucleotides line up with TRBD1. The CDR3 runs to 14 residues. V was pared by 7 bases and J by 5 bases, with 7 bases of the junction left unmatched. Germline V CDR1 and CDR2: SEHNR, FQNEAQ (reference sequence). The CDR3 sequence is CASTLRQGNEKLFF. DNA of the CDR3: TGTGCCAGCACCCTCCGACAGGGAAATGAAAAACTGTTTTTT.

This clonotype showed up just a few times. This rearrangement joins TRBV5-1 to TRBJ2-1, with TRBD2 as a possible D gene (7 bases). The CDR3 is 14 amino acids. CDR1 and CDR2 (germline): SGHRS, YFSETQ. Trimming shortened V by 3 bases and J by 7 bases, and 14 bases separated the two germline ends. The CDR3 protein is CASSYRGASNEQFF. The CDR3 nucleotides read TGCGCCAGCAGCTACCGGGGGGCTTCAAATGAGCAGTTCTTC.

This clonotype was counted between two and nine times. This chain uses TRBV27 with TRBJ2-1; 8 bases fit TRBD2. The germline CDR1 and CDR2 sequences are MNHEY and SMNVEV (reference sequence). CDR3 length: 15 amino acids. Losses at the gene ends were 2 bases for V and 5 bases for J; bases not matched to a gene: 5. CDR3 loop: CASSLTGGRDNEQFF. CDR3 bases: TGTGCCAGCAGTTTAACGGGGGGGCGGGACAATGAGCAGTTCTTC.

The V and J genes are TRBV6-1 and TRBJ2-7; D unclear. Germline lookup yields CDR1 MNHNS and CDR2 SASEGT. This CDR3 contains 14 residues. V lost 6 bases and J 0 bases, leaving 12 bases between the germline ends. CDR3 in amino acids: CASRPAGLSYEQYF. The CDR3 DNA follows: TGTGCCAGCAGGCCCGCTGGCCTCTCCTACGAGCAGTACTTC.

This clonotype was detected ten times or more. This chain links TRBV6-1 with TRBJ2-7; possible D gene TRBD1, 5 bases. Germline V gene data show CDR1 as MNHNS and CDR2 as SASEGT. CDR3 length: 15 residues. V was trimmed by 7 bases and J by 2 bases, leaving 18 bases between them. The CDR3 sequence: CASTLTRGLAYEQYF. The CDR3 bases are TGTGCCAGCACCCTCACAAGGGGTTTGGCCTACGAGCAGTACTTC.

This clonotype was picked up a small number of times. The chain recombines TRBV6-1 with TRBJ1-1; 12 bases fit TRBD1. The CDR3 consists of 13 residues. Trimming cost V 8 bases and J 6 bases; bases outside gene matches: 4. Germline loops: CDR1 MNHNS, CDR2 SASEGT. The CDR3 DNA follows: TGTGCCAGCGGGGGACAGGGGGCCTCTGAAGCTTTCTTT. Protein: CASGGQGASEAFF.

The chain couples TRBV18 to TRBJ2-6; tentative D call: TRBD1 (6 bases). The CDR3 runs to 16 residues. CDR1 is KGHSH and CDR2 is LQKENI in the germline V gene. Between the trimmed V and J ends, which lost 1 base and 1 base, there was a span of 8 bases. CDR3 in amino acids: CASSPLQGSGANVLTF. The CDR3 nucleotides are TGTGCCAGCTCACCACTACAGGGTTCTGGGGCCAACGTCCTGACTTTC.

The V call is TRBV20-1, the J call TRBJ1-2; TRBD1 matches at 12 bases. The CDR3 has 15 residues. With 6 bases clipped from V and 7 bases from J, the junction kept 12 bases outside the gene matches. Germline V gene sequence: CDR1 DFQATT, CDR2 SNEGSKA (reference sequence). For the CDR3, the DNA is TGCAGTGCCGCCGGGACAGGGGGCGCCTTGGGTGGCTACACCTTC. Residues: CSAAGTGGALGGYTF.

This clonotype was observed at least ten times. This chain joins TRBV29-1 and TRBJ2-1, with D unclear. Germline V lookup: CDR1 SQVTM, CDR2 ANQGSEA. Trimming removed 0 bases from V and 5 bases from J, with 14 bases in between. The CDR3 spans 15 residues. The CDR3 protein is CSVEDPTVIDNEQFF. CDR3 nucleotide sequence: TGCAGCGTTGAAGACCCCACAGTAATAGACAATGAGCAGTTCTTC.

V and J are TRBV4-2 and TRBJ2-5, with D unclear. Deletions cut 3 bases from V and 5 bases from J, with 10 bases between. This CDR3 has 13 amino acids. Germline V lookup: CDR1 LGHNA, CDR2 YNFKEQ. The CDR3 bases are TGTGCCAGCAGCCAGAAAGGTGGGGAGACCCAGTACTTC. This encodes CASSQKGGETQYF.

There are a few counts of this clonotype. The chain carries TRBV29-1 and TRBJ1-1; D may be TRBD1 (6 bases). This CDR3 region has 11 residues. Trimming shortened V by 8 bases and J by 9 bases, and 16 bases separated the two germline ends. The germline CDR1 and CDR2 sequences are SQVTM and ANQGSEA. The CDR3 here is CSPAWRGKAFF. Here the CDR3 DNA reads TGCAGCCCGGCTTGGAGGGGGAAAGCTTTCTTT.

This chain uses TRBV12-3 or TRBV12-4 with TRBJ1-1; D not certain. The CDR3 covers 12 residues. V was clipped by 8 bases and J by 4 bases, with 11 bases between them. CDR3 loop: CASAPRLTEAFF. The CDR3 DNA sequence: TGTGCCAGCGCCCCAAGGCTCACTGAAGCTTTCTTT.

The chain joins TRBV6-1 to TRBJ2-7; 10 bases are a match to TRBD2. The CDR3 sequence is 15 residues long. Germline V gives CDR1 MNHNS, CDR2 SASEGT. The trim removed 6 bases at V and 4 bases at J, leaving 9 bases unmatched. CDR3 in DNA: TGTGCCAGCAGAACCCGGACTAGCGGTGGGTACGAGCAGTACTTC. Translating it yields CASRTRTSGGYEQYF.

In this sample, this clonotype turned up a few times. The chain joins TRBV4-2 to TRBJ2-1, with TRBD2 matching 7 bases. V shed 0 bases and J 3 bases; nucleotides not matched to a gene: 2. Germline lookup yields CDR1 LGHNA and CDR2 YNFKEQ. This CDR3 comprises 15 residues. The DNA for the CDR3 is TGTGCCAGCAGCCAAGAAACTAGCGACTACAATGAGCAGTTCTTC. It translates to CASSQETSDYNEQFF.

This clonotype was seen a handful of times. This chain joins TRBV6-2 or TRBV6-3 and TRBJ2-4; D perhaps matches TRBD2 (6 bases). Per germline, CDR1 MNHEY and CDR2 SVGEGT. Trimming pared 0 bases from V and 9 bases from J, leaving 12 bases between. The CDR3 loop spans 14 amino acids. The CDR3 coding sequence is TGTGCCAGCAGTTACTCCGGGGCCGGGGGCATTCAGTACTTC. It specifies CASSYSGAGGIQYF.

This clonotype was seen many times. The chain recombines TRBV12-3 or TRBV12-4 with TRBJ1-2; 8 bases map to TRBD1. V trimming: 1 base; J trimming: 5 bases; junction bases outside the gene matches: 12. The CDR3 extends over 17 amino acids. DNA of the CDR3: TGTGCCAGCAGTTTAGGCCCTACTGGACAGGGCCGATATGGCTACACCTTC. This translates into CASSLGPTGQGRYGYTF.

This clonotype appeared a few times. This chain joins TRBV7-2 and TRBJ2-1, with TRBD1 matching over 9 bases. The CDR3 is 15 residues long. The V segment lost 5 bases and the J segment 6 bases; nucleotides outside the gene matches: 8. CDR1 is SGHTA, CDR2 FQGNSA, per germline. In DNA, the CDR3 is TGTGCCAGCAGCCCCGGGACAGGGAACGGCAATGAGCAGTTCTTC. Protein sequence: CASSPGTGNGNEQFF.

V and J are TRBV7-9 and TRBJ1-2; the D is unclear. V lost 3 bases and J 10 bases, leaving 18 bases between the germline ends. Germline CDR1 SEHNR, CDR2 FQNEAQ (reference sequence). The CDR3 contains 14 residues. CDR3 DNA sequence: TGTGCCAGCAGCTTTTCCGGTCTCACCGGTGACTACACCTTC. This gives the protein CASSFSGLTGDYTF.

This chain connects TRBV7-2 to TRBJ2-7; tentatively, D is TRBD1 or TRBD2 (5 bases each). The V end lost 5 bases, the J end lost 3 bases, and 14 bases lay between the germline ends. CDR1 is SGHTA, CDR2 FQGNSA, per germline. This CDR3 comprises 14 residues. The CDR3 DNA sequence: TGTGCCAGCAGCCGCAGGGAGTCTCTCTACGAGCAGTACTTC. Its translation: CASSRRESLYEQYF.

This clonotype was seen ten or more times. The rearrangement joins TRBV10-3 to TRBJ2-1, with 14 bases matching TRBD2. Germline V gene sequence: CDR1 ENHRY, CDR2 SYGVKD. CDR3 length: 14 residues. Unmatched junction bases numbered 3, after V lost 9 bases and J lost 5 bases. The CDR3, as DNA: TGTGCCATACAGACTAGCGGGAGGGACAATGAGCAGTTCTTC. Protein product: CAIQTSGRDNEQFF.

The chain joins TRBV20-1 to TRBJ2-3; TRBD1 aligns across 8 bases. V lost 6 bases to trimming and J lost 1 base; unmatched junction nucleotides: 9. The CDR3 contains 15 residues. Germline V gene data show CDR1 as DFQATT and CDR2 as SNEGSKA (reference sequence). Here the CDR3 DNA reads TGCAGTGCCCCAAGACAGGGGTTACGCACAGATACGCAGTATTTT. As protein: CSAPRQGLRTDTQYF.

This CDR3 is CASLDGLLKETQYF. The CDR3 bases are TGTGCCAGCTTGGACGGTCTCCTAAAAGAGACCCAGTACTTC. The V and J genes are TRBV28 and TRBJ2-5, with D hard to call. The CDR3 has 14 amino acids. V lost 8 bases to trimming and J lost 3 bases, with 16 bases between them. In germline, CDR1 is MDHEN, CDR2 SYDVKM.

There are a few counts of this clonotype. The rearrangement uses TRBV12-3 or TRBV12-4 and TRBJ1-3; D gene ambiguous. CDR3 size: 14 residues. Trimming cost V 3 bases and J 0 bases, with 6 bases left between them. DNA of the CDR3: TGTGCCAGCAGTTTCGGGGTCTCTGGAAACACCATATATTTT. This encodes CASSFGVSGNTIYF.

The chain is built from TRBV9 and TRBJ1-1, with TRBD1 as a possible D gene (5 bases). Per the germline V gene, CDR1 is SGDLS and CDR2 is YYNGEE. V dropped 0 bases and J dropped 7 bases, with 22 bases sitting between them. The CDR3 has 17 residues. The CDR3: CASSVDVGTRGRGEAFF. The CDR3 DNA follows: TGTGCCAGCAGCGTAGACGTTGGGACCAGAGGTCGGGGTGAAGCTTTCTTT.

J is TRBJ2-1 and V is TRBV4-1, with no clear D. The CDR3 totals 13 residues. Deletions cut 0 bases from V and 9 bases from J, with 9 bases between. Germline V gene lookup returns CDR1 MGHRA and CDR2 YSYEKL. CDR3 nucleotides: TGCGCCAGCAGCCAAGATCGGGCCCTTGAGCAGTTCTTC. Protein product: CASSQDRALEQFF.

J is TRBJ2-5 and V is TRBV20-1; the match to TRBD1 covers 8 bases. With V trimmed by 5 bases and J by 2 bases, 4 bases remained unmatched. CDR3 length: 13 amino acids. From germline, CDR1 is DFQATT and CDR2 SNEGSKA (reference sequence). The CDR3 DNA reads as TGCAGTGCTTCCCGGACAGGGCAAGAGACCCAGTACTTC. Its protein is CSASRTGQETQYF.

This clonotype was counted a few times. CDR3 sequence: CASSYIRVVVMEKLFF. The CDR3, as DNA: TGTGCCAGCAGTTACATCCGGGTGGTGGTGATGGAAAAACTGTTTTTT. The gene calls are TRBV6-2 or TRBV6-3 and TRBJ1-4; D is unresolved. Germline CDR1 reads MNHEY; CDR2 reads SVGEGT. This CDR3 is built from 16 residues. Trimming pared 2 bases from V and 8 bases from J, leaving 18 bases between.

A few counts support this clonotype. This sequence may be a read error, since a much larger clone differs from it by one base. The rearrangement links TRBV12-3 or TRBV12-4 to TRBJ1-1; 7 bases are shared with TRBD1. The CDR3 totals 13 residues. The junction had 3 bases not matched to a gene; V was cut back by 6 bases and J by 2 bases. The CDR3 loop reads CASRGDSNTEAFF. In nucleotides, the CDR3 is TGTGCCAGCAGGGGGGACAGTAACACTGAAGCTTTCTTT.

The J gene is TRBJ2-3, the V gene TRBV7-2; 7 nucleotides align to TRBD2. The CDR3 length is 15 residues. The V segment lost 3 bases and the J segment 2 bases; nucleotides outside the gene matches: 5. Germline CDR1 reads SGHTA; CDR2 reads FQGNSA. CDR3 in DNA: TGTGCCAGCAGCTTCAGCGGGGCCCACACAGATACGCAGTATTTT. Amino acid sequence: CASSFSGAHTDTQYF.

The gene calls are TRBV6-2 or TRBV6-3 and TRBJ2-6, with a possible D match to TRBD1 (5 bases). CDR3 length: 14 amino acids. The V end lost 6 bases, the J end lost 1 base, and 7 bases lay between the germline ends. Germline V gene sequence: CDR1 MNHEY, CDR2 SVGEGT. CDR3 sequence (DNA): TGTGCCAGCAGAGGGGTTTCTGGGGCCAACGTCCTGACTTTC. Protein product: CASRGVSGANVLTF.